This TCR beta chain was captured in a study of long-term antiretroviral therapy in people with HIV. Overall study results and limits: It was not possible to obtain data on ART adherence, viral resistance or therapy changes.

V lost 3 bases, J lost 5 bases, and 6 bases stayed unmatched. CDR1 and CDR2 from the germline V gene are LGHNA and YNFKEQ. The CDR3 consists of 14 residues. The assay used was immunoSEQ (version v3.0), run at survey level. Method: immunoSEQ multiplex PCR; TCRdb's copy keeps in-frame clones and lacks some. The sample contains over 30,000 clones, 86% of which appear only once. For this clone: Its target is not known.

This TCR was recovered from a woman between 50 and 59 years old with HIV. The source material was unsorted PBMCs, sampled 1.2 years after starting antiretroviral therapy. The chain employs TRBV4-2 and TRBJ2-7; 8 bases line up with TRBD2. As DNA, the CDR3 is TGTGCCAGCAGCCATCCCGGGACTAGTAACGAGCAGTACTTC. Its translation is CASSHPGTSNEQYF.